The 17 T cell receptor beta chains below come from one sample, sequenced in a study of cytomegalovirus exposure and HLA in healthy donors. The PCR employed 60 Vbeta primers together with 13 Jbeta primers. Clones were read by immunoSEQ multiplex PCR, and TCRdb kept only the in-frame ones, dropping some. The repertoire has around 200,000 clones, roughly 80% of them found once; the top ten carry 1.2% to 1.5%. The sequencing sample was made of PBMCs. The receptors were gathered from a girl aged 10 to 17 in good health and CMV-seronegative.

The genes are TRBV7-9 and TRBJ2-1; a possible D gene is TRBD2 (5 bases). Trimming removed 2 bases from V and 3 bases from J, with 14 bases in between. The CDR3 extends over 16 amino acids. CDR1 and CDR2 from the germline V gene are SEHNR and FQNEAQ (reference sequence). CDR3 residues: CASSLTRESNYNEQFF. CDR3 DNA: TGTGCCAGCAGCTTAACTCGGGAATCAAACTACAATGAGCAGTTCTTC.

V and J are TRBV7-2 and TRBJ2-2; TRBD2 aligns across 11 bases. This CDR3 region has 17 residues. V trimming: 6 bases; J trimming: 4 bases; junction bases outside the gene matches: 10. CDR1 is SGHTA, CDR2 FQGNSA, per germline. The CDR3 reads CASRKPGLAATTGELFF. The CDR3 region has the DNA TGTGCCAGCAGAAAACCGGGACTAGCGGCGACCACCGGGGAGCTGTTTTTT.

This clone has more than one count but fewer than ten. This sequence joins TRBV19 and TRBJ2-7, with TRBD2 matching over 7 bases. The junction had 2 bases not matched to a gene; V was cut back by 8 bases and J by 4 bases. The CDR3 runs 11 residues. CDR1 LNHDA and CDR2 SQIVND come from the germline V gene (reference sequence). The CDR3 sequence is CASSGGYEQYF. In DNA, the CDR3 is TGTGCCAGTTCGGGAGGTTACGAGCAGTACTTC.

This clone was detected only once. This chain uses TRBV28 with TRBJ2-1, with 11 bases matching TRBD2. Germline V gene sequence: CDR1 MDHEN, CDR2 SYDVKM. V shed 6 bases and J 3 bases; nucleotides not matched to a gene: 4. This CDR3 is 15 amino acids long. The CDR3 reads CASRPGTSGYNEQFF. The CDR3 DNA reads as TGTGCCAGCAGACCCGGGACTAGCGGCTACAATGAGCAGTTCTTC. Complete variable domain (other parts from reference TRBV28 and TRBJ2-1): DVKVTQSSRYLVKRTGEKVFLECVQDMDHENMFWYRQDPGLGLRLIYFSYDVKMKEKGDIPEGYSVSREKKERFSLILESASTNQTSMYLCASRPGTSGYNEQFFGPGTRLTVL.

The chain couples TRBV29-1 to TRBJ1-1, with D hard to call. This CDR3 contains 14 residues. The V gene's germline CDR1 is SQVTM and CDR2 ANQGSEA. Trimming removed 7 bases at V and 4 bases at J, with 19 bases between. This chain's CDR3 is CSAAEGAWTTEAFF. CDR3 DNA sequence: TGCAGCGCGGCCGAGGGCGCCTGGACCACTGAAGCTTTCTTT.

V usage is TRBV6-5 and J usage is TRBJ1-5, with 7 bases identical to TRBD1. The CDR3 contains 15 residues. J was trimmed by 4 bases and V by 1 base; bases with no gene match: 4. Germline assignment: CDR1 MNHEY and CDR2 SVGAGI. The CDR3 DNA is TGTGCCAGCAGTTACTTAGGGGGCAGGAATCAGCCCCAGCATTTT. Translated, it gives CASSYLGGRNQPQHF.

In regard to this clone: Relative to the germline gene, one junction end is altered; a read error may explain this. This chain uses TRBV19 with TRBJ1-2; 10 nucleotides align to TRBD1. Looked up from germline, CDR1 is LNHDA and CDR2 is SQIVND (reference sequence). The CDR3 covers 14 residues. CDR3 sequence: CASSRTGGNYGYTF. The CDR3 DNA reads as TGTGCCAGCAGTAGGACAGGGGGGAACTATGGCTACACCTTC.

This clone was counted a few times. As DNA, the CDR3 is TGTGCCAGCAGCCGTCGGGTGAACACTGAAGCTTTCTTT. Encoded protein: CASSRRVNTEAFF. This chain links TRBV6-1 with TRBJ1-1, with D hard to call. Between the trimmed V and J ends, which lost 6 bases and 0 bases, there was a span of 8 bases. Germline CDR1 reads MNHNS; CDR2 reads SASEGT. CDR3 length: 13 amino acids.

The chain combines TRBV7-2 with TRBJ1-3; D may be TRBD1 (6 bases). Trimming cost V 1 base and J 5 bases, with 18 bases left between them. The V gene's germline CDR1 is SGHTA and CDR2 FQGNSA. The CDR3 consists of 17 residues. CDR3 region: CASSLVTGQLYRNTIYF. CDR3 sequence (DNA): TGTGCCAGCAGCTTAGTCACCGGACAGCTCTATCGAAACACCATATATTTT.

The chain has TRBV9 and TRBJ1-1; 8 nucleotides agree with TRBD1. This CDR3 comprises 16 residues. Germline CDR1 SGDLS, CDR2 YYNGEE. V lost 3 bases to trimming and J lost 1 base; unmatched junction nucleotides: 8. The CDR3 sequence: CASSAHRDRQNTEAFF. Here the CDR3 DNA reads TGTGCCAGCAGCGCCCACCGGGACAGGCAGAACACTGAAGCTTTCTTT. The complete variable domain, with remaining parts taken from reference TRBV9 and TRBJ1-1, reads DSGVTQTPKHLITATGQRVTLRCSPRSGDLSVYWYQQSLDQGLQFLIQYYNGEERAKGNILERFSAQQFPDLHSELNLSSLELGDSALYFCASSAHRDRQNTEAFFGQGTRLTVV.

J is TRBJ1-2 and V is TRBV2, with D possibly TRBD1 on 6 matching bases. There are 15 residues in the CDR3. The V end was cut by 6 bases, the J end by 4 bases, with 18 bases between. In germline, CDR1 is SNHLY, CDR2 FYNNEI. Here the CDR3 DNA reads TGTGCCAGCAGGGACAGTTCCGGTAAGGTCTATGGCTACACCTTC. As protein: CASRDSSGKVYGYTF.

CDR3 sequence reads: CASSLLASYGYTF. CDR3 DNA sequence: TGTGCCAGCAGTTTATTAGCAAGCTATGGCTACACCTTC. The genes are TRBV28 and TRBJ1-2, with D hard to call. The CDR3 is 13 amino acids. From germline, CDR1 is MDHEN and CDR2 SYDVKM. V lost 1 base and J lost 4, with 7 bases in between.

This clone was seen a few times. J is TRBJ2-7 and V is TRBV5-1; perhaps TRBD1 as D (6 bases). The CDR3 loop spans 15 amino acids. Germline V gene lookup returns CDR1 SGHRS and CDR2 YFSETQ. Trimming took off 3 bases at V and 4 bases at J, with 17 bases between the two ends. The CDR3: CASSSYPGTKYEQYF. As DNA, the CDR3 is TGCGCCAGCAGCTCCTACCCCGGGACAAAATACGAGCAGTACTTC.

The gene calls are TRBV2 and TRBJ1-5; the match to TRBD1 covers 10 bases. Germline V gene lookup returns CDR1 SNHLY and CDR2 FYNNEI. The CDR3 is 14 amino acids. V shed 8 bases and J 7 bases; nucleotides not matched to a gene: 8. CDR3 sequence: CASGRQGARQPQHF. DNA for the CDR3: TGTGCCAGCGGAAGACAGGGGGCGAGACAGCCCCAGCATTTT.

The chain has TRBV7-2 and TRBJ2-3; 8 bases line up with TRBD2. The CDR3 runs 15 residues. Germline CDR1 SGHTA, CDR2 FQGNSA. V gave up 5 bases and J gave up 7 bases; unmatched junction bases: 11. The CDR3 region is CASSPSGLAGNTQYF. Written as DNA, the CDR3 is TGTGCCAGCAGCCCCTCTGGGTTAGCGGGGAATACGCAGTATTTT.

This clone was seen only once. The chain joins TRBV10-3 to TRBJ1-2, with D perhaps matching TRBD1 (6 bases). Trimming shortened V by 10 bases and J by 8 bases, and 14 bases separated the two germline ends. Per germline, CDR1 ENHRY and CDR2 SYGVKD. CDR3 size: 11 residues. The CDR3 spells CATSPDRGYTF. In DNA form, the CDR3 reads TGTGCCACCTCACCGGACAGAGGCTACACCTTC.

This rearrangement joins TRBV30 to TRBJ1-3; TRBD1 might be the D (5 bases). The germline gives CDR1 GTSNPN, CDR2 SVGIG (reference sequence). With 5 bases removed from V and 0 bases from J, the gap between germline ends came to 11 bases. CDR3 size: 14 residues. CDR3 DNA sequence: TGTGCCTGGGCTACAGGTCTCTCTGGAAACACCATATATTTT. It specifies CAWATGLSGNTIYF.